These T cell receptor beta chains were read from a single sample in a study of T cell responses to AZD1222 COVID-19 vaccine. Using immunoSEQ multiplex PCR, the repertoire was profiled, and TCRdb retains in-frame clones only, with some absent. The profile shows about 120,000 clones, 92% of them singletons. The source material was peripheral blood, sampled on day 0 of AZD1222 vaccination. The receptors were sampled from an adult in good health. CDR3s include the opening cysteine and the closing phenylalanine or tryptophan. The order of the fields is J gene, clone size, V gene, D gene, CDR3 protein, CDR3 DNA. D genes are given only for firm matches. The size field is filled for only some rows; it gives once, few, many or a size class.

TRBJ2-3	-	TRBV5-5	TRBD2	CASSLGGLAGRVTDTQYF	TGTGCCAGCAGCTTGGGGGGACTAGCGGGGCGGGTCACAGATACGCAGTATTTT
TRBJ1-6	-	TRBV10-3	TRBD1	CAISPYRGPLHF	TGTGCCATCAGTCCTTACAGGGGGCCCCTCCACTTT
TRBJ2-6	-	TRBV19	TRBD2	CASSRREGTTSGANVLTF	TGTGCCAGTAGTAGACGGGAGGGGACAACTTCTGGGGCCAACGTCCTGACTTTC
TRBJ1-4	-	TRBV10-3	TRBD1	CAISWGRGNEKLFF	TGTGCCATCAGTTGGGGCAGGGGGAATGAAAAACTGTTTTTT
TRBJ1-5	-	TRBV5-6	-	CASSFYRVNQPQHF	TGTGCCAGCAGCTTTTACAGGGTCAATCAGCCCCAGCATTTT
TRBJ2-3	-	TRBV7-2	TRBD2	CASSPGFPGGNTQYF	TGTGCCAGCAGTCCAGGGTTCCCCGGGGGGAATACGCAGTATTTT
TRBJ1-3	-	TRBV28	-	CASTLEVHTGNTIYF	TGTGCCAGCACTCTAGAGGTCCATACTGGAAACACCATATATTTT
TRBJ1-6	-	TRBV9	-	CASSVSTNSPLHF	TGTGCCAGCAGCGTCAGTACAAATTCACCCCTCCACTTT
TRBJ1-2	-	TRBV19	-	CASSIDKVYGYTF	TGTGCCAGTAGTATAGACAAGGTCTATGGCTACACCTTC
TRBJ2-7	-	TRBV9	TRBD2	CASSVDPWASGGAYEQYF	TGTGCCAGCAGCGTAGACCCCTGGGCTAGCGGGGGGGCCTACGAGCAGTACTTC
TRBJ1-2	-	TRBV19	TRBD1	CASGTDYGYTF	TGTGCCAGCGGGACAGACTATGGCTACACCTTC
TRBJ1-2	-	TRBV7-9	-	CASSLGGNYGYTF	TGTGCCAGCAGCTTAGGGGGAAACTATGGCTACACCTTC
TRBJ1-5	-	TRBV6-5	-	CASRLTGMSNQPQHF	TGTGCCAGCAGACTCACAGGGATGAGCAATCAGCCCCAGCATTTT
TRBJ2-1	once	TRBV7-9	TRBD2	CASSSRTSGGENEQFF	TGTGCCAGCAGCTCCAGGACTAGCGGGGGGGAGAATGAGCAGTTCTTC
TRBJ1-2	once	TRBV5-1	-	CASSLVGSLGGYTF	TGCGCCAGCAGCTTGGTGGGCAGCCTCGGCGGCTACACCTTC
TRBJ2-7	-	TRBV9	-	CASSVAREGEQYF	TGTGCCAGCAGCGTAGCCAGGGAAGGCGAGCAGTACTTC
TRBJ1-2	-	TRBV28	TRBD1	CASSPGGTGYTF	TGTGCCAGCAGTCCAGGGGGGACTGGCTACACCTTC
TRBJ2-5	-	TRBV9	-	CARGPGLGKTQYF	TGTGCCAGGGGTCCAGGGTTGGGGAAGACCCAGTACTTC
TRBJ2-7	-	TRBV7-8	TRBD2	CASSPTSVITYEQYF	TGTGCCAGCAGCCCGACTAGCGTAATCACCTACGAGCAGTACTTC
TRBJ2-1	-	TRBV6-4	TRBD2	CASSSSREGPYNEQFF	TGTGCCAGCAGTTCCTCGCGGGAGGGCCCCTACAATGAGCAGTTCTTC
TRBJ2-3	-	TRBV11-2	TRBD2	CASSLVLAGGPPDTQYF	TGTGCCAGCAGCTTAGTATTAGCGGGGGGCCCTCCAGATACGCAGTATTTT
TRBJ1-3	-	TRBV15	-	CATSIRQRRAGNTIYF	TGTGCCACCAGCATACGACAGCGACGAGCTGGAAACACCATATATTTT
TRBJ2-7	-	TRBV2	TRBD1	CASSEEAGGATYEQYF	TGTGCCAGCAGTGAAGAGGCAGGGGGCGCAACCTACGAGCAGTACTTC
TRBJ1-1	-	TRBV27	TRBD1	CASVVGTGRYTEAFF	TGTGCCAGCGTAGTTGGGACAGGGAGGTACACTGAAGCTTTCTTT
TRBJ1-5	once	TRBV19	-	CASRAGGFGNQPQHF	TGTGCCAGCCGGGCCGGAGGGTTTGGCAATCAGCCCCAGCATTTT
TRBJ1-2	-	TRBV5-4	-	CASRQFLGGHGGYTF	TGTGCCAGCAGGCAATTTCTCGGGGGGCACGGCGGCTACACCTTC
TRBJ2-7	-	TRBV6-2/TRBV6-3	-	CASSYSTAGARDRDEQYF	TGTGCCAGCAGTTACTCGACCGCGGGGGCGCGGGATCGGGACGAGCAGTACTTC
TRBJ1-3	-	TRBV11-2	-	CASSFTNSGNTIYF	TGTGCCAGCAGCTTCACCAACTCTGGAAACACCATATATTTT
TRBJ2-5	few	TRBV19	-	CASRGGLGETQYF	TGTGCCAGTAGGGGGGGACTCGGGGAGACCCAGTACTTC
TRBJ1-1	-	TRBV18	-	CASSPDRAGEAFF	TGTGCCAGCTCACCGGACCGGGCCGGAGAAGCTTTCTTT
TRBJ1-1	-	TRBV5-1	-	CASSLQGGGNTEAFF	TGCGCCAGCAGCCTACAGGGAGGGGGGAACACTGAAGCTTTCTTT
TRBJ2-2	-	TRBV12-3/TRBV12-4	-	CASSLTLASLFF	TGTGCCAGCAGTTTAACCCTAGCTTCTCTGTTTTTT
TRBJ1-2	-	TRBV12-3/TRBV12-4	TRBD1	CATQGRDYGYTF	TGTGCCACACAGGGGCGTGACTATGGCTACACCTTC
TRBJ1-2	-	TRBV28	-	CASSSRTATYGYTF	TGTGCCAGCAGTTCGAGGACCGCCACATATGGCTACACCTTC
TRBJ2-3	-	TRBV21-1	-	CASSKEGASHSTDTQYF	TGTGCCAGCAGCAAAGAAGGGGCTAGCCACAGCACAGATACGCAGTATTTT
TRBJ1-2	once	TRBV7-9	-	CASSLVVRVRNNYGYTF	TGTGCCAGCAGCTTAGTTGTGAGAGTCAGAAACAACTATGGCTACACCTTC
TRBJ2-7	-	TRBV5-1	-	CASRGGRALQTIYEQYF	TGCGCCAGCAGAGGAGGCAGGGCACTTCAAACTATCTACGAGCAGTACTTC
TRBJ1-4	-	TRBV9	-	CASSVAAGGLGEKLFF	TGTGCCAGCAGCGTAGCGGCCGGGGGGCTAGGGGAAAAACTGTTTTTT
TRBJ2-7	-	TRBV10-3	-	CAIRDAAYEQYF	TGTGCCATCAGGGACGCCGCCTACGAGCAGTACTTC
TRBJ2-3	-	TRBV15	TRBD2	CATSREPSGRTDTQYF	TGTGCCACCAGCAGAGAGCCTAGCGGGAGAACAGATACGCAGTATTTT
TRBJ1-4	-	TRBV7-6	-	CASSLGGQGNNEKLFF	TGTGCCAGCAGCTTAGGCGGCCAGGGTAATAATGAAAAACTGTTTTTT
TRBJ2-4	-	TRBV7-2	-	CASSLVSALAKNIQYF	TGTGCCAGCAGCTTAGTTTCGGCTTTAGCCAAAAACATTCAGTACTTC
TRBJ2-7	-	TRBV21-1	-	CASSTGRQYF	TGTGCCAGCAGCACTGGGCGGCAGTACTTC
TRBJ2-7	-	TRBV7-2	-	CASSFTDPGDEQYF	TGTGCCAGCAGCTTTACTGACCCGGGGGACGAGCAGTACTTC
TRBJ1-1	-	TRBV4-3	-	CASSQVPAGNTEAFF	TGCGCCAGCAGCCAAGTCCCCGCAGGGAACACTGAAGCTTTCTTT
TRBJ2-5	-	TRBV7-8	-	CASSPRFEAQYF	TGTGCCAGCAGCCCCCGCTTTGAGGCCCAGTACTTC
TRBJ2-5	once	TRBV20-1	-	CSVSDGTQYF	TGCAGTGTTAGCGATGGGACCCAGTACTTC
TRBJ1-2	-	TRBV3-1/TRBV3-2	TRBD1	CASSRDSYYGYTF	TGTGCCAGCAGCAGGGACAGCTACTATGGCTACACCTTC
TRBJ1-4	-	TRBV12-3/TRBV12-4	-	CASSLERGLFF	TGTGCCAGCAGTTTAGAAAGAGGTCTGTTTTTT
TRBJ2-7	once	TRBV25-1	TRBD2	CASSELAGEQYF	TGTGCCAGCAGTGAATTAGCGGGGGAGCAGTACTTC
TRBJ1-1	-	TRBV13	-	CASRPTLGGFWEAFF	TGTGCCAGCAGACCCACATTAGGGGGGTTTTGGGAAGCTTTCTTT
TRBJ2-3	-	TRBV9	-	CASSTQSSGDFTDTQYF	TGTGCCAGCAGCACCCAATCGTCGGGGGACTTCACAGATACGCAGTATTTT
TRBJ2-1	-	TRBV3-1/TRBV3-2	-	CASSQVGQGNEQFF	TGTGCCAGCAGCCAAGTGGGCCAGGGGAATGAGCAGTTCTTC
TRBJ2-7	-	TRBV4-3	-	CASSQELPDSSYEQYF	TGCGCCAGCAGCCAAGAGCTCCCGGACAGCTCCTACGAGCAGTACTTC
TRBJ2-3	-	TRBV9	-	CASSVAGELPDTQYF	TGTGCCAGCAGCGTAGCGGGAGAACTCCCAGATACGCAGTATTTT
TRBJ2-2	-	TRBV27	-	CASSLRSLSNTGELFF	TGTGCCAGCAGTTTACGGAGTCTATCGAACACCGGGGAGCTGTTTTTT
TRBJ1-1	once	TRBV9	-	CASSVGGAGETEAFF	TGTGCCAGCAGCGTAGGAGGGGCCGGGGAGACTGAAGCTTTCTTT
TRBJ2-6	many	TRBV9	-	CASSVDGAGANVLTF	TGTGCCAGCAGCGTAGACGGGGCTGGGGCCAACGTCCTGACTTTC
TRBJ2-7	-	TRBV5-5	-	CASSSGLSYEQYF	TGTGCCAGCAGCTCAGGTCTCTCCTACGAGCAGTACTTC